One sample yielded the 14 T cell receptor beta chains listed below, sequenced in a study of CD8 T cells in Susac syndrome. 0.5 to 1 ug RNA was reverse transcribed with random hexamers. TCRdb reprocessed the immunoSEQ multiplex PCR reads via MiXCR and lists one record per CDR3 protein. Among 400,000 to 550,000 distinct CDR3 sequences, around 83% were seen once, and the ten largest hold about 0.1%. What was sequenced was CD8+ T cells from PBMCs. These receptors originate from a human donor with multiple sclerosis.

The J gene is TRBJ2-2, the V gene TRBV6-5, with D uncertain. CDR3 length equals 15 residues. Germline V CDR1 and CDR2: MNHEY, SVGAGI. V shed 4 bases and J shed 6 bases, with 15 bases lying between them. The CDR3 spells CASSSNSLVSGELFF. The CDR3 DNA is TGTGCCAGCAGTTCTAACAGTCTCGTGTCCGGGGAGCTGTTTTTT.

This rearrangement joins TRBV6-1 to TRBJ2-3, with 9 bases fitting TRBD2. The CDR3 contains 19 residues. Trimming at V came to 2 bases and at J to 2 bases, leaving 14 bases not matched to a gene. CDR1 is MNHNS and CDR2 is SASEGT in the germline V gene. CDR3 amino acids: CASSEWGRGSGSNTDTQYF. The DNA for the CDR3 is TGTGCCAGCAGTGAATGGGGGCGCGGTAGCGGGAGTAACACAGATACGCAGTATTTT.

The gene calls are TRBV5-1 and TRBJ1-5, with TRBD1 matching over 9 bases. Germline V gene sequence: CDR1 SGHRS, CDR2 YFSETQ. J gave up 4 bases and V 0 bases, and 5 bases lay outside the gene matches. The CDR3 loop spans 16 amino acids. CDR3 in amino acids: CASSLGDRESNQPQHF. For the CDR3, the DNA is TGCGCCAGCAGCTTGGGGGACAGGGAGTCAAATCAGCCCCAGCATTTT. Full variable domain (missing parts from reference TRBV5-1 and TRBJ1-5): KAGVTQTPRYLIKTRGQQVTLSCSPISGHRSVSWYQQTPGQGLQFLFEYFSETQRNKGNFPGRFSGRQFSNSRSEMNVSTLELGDSALYLCASSLGDRESNQPQHFGDGTRLSIL.

The genes are TRBV18 and TRBJ2-3; 8 positions match TRBD2. The germline CDR1 and CDR2 sequences are KGHSH and LQKENI. CDR3 length equals 16 residues. V trimming: 0 bases; J trimming: 5 bases; junction bases outside the gene matches: 7. CDR3 protein: CASSPPGAGVIDTQYF. CDR3 sequence (DNA): TGTGCCAGCTCACCACCCGGAGCGGGGGTTATAGATACGCAGTATTTT.

V gene TRBV25-1 combines with J gene TRBJ2-1; D perhaps matches TRBD2 (5 bases). The V gene's germline CDR1 is MGHDK and CDR2 SYGVNS. V lost 7 bases and J lost 4, with 20 bases in between. The CDR3 contains 16 residues. The CDR3 DNA is TGTGCCAGCACCCCAAGGGATTGGGAGCTGTACAATGAGCAGTTCTTC. Amino acids: CASTPRDWELYNEQFF.

The chain recombines TRBV4-1 with TRBJ2-1, with no clear D. Trimming left V 0 bases short and J 6 bases short, with 6 bases between. The CDR3 spans 13 residues. Germline lookup yields CDR1 MGHRA and CDR2 YSYEKL. CDR3 loop: CASSQEAGNEQFF. CDR3 bases: TGCGCCAGCAGCCAAGAGGCCGGCAATGAGCAGTTCTTC.

V gene TRBV11-2 combines with J gene TRBJ1-1; TRBD1 is a possible D gene (6 bases). This CDR3 contains 13 residues. V was trimmed by 1 base and J by 6 bases, leaving 9 bases between them. The germline V gene encodes CDR1 SGHAT and CDR2 FQNNGV. CDR3 DNA: TGTGCCAGCAGCTTAGGGTCAGGGGCTGAAGCTTTCTTT. The encoded protein is CASSLGSGAEAFF.

CDR3 in amino acids: CASTWDGTYEQYF. The CDR3 bases are TGTGCCAGCACCTGGGACGGGACCTACGAGCAGTACTTC. The rearrangement uses TRBV5-5 and TRBJ2-7, with D perhaps matching TRBD1 or TRBD2 (5 bases each). Germline V CDR1 and CDR2: SGHKS, YYEKEE (reference sequence). The V end lost 6 bases, the J end lost 2 bases, and 12 bases lay between the germline ends. The CDR3 sequence is 13 residues long.

The V gene is TRBV6-6, the J gene TRBJ1-1; perhaps TRBD1 as D (5 bases). Trimming cost V 0 bases and J 1 base, with 12 bases left between them. The CDR3 is 16 residues long. CDR1 is MNHNY, CDR2 SVGAGI, per germline (reference sequence). CDR3 DNA sequence: TGTGCCAGCAGTTACTCCCGGGACCCACCGAACACTGAAGCTTTCTTT. Translation: CASSYSRDPPNTEAFF.

V usage is TRBV11-2 and J usage is TRBJ2-7; the D call may be TRBD1 or TRBD2 (5 bases each). The CDR3 runs 14 residues. Germline CDR1 and CDR2: SGHAT and FQNNGV. Trimming cost V 4 bases and J 5 bases, with 15 bases left between them. CDR3 in DNA: TGTGCCAGCAGCTACCCGGGACCATTCAACGAGCAGTACTTC. It translates to CASSYPGPFNEQYF.

The chain links TRBV4-1 to TRBJ2-7, with 11 bases fitting TRBD2. Germline V gives CDR1 MGHRA, CDR2 YSYEKL. The length of the CDR3 is 17 residues. With V trimmed by 1 base and J by 3 bases, 8 bases remained unmatched. CDR3 residues: CASSQGPPGLADYEQYF. The CDR3, as DNA: TGCGCCAGCAGCCAAGGTCCTCCGGGACTAGCGGACTACGAGCAGTACTTC.

The V and J genes are TRBV27 and TRBJ2-3; D perhaps matches TRBD2 (7 bases). V shed 1 base and J shed 0 bases, with 17 bases lying between them. The germline V gene encodes CDR1 MNHEY and CDR2 SMNVEV (reference sequence). The CDR3 runs 18 residues. The CDR3 DNA reads as TGTGCCAGCAGTTTATTGGTAGGGGGGACTACTAGCACAGATACGCAGTATTTT. Encoded protein: CASSLLVGGTTSTDTQYF.

J is TRBJ2-7 and V is TRBV4-1, with D possibly being TRBD2 (6 bases). There are 14 residues in the CDR3. CDR1 is MGHRA, CDR2 YSYEKL, per germline. Trimming cost V 0 bases and J 3 bases, with 9 bases left between them. CDR3 nucleotides: TGCGCCAGCAGCCAAGAAGACGGGAGCTACGAGCAGTACTTC. Protein product: CASSQEDGSYEQYF.

The chain is built from TRBV7-9 and TRBJ2-3; D unresolved. The CDR3 runs to 15 residues. Trimming cost V 3 bases and J 2 bases, with 12 bases left between them. Germline V CDR1 and CDR2: SEHNR, FQNEAQ (reference sequence). CDR3 sequence: CASSFGGLNTDTQYF. In nucleotides, the CDR3 is TGTGCCAGCAGCTTCGGTGGGCTAAACACAGATACGCAGTATTTT.